This record looks at one TCR beta chain sequence and its context. The sample originates from a study of blood T cell repertoires in COVID-19. This CDR3 is 14 amino acids long. The germline V gene has CDR1 LGHDT and CDR2 YNNKEL (reference sequence). V was trimmed by 3 bases and J by 4 bases, leaving 13 bases between them. The table came from immunoSEQ multiplex PCR; TCRdb's copy has only in-frame clones and leaves some out. This sample has just over 95,000 clones; about 86% occur once, and the top ten carry approximately 15%. The TCR comes from a human donor in a cohort sampled during active COVID-19. The chain is built from TRBV3-1 (or the pseudogene TRBV3-2) and TRBJ2-7; TRBD1 is a possible D gene (5 bases). The sample comprised peripheral blood. CDR3 nucleotide sequence: TGTGCCAGCAGCCACGGTGACAGTCTATACGAGCAGTACTTC. Translation gives CASSHGDSLYEQYF.